This T cell receptor (beta chain) was observed in a study of cytomegalovirus exposure and HLA in healthy donors. Study results and limitations: Generally TCR sequences proved uncommon, though certain public TCRs appeared in numerous donors. Sequences of the TCR beta chain were said to predict the HLA-A and HLA-B alleles of most subjects accurately. Within an earlier analysis, most TCR beta V segments proved productive either about 87% or about 30% of the time.

Germline-derived CDR1 and CDR2 are MRHNA and SNTAGT. V dropped 0 bases and J dropped 6 bases, with 9 bases sitting between them. This CDR3 has 15 amino acids. Worth noting for this clone: Its specificity is unknown.

60 Vbeta and 13 Jbeta primers were used in PCR. Sequenced by immunoSEQ multiplex PCR; TCRdb stores in-frame clones only, minus some. Here the sample spans roughly 110,000 clones, approximately 79% being singletons. The origin of this receptor is a woman aged 35 to 49 in good health and CMV-seropositive. The rearrangement uses TRBV6-4 and TRBJ1-6; TRBD1 might be the D (5 bases). Sequencing input: PBMCs. CDR3 in amino acids: CASSDSEQGNSPLHF. The DNA of the CDR3 is TGTGCCAGCAGTGACTCGGAGCAGGGTAATTCACCCCTCCACTTT.